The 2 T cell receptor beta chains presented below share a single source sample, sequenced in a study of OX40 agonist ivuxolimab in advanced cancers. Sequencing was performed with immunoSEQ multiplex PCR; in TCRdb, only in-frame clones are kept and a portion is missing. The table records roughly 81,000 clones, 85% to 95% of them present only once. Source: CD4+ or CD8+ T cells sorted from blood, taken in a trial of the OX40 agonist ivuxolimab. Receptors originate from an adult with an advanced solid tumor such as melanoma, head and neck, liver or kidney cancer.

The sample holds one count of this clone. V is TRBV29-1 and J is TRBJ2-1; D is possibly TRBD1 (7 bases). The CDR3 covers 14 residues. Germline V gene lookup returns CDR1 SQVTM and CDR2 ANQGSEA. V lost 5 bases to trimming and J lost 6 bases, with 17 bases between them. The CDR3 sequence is CSVTGEIAVNEQFF. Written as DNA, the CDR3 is TGCAGCGTTACAGGGGAGATAGCGGTCAATGAGCAGTTCTTC.

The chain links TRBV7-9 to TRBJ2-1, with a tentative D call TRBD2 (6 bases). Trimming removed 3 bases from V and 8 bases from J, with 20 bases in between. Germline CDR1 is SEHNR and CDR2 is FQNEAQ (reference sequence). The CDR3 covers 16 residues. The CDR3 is CASSLETGTLVDEQFF. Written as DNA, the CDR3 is TGTGCCAGCAGCTTGGAGACCGGGACTCTGGTGGATGAGCAGTTCTTC.